This T cell receptor (beta chain) was observed in a study of blood T cell repertoires in COVID-19. At the level of the study: Acute and convalescent COVID-19 specimens originated in the United States, Italy and Spain.

This clone was counted a few times. Sequencing was performed with immunoSEQ multiplex PCR; in TCRdb, only in-frame clones are kept and a portion is missing. The sample holds about 140,000 clones, more than 65% seen once. The germline gives CDR1 SGHRS, CDR2 YFSETQ. V lost 3 bases and J 0 bases, leaving 7 bases between the germline ends. This CDR3 is 14 amino acids long. The sequenced sample was peripheral blood. V is TRBV5-1 and J is TRBJ1-3, with D perhaps matching TRBD1 (5 bases). The receptor was derived from an older man with acute or convalescent COVID-19. CDR3 in amino acids: CASSSGPSGNTIYF. CDR3 coding DNA: TGCGCCAGCAGCTCAGGGCCCTCTGGAAACACCATATATTTT. The full variable domain, rest sourced from reference TRBV5-1 and TRBJ1-3, is KAGVTQTPRYLIKTRGQQVTLSCSPISGHRSVSWYQQTPGQGLQFLFEYFSETQRNKGNFPGRFSGRQFSNSRSEMNVSTLELGDSALYLCASSSGPSGNTIYFGEGSWLTVV.